Listed here are 10 T cell receptor beta chains from one sample, sequenced in a study of graft-versus-host responses after intestinal transplantation. Sequenced by immunoSEQ multiplex PCR; TCRdb stores in-frame clones only, minus some. The table has approximately 75,000 clones, about 94% seen once. These receptors have no identified antigens. Here the sequenced sample was unstimulated CD8+ T cells sorted from spleen or lymph node cells, taken before intestinal transplant. The receptors originated from a human donor who received an intestinal transplant.

This CDR3 is CASSRQDSSYEQYF. In nucleotides, the CDR3 is TGCGCCAGCAGCCGTCAGGACAGTTCGTACGAGCAGTACTTC. V gene TRBV4-1 combines with J gene TRBJ2-7; D possibly corresponds to TRBD1 (6 bases). V was pared by 4 bases and J by 4 bases, with 14 bases between. The V gene's germline CDR1 is MGHRA and CDR2 YSYEKL. The CDR3 is 14 residues long.

The gene calls are TRBV6-5 and TRBJ2-2; D ambiguous. This CDR3 is 12 amino acids long. Germline lookup yields CDR1 MNHEY and CDR2 SVGAGI. Trimming stripped 4 bases from V and 6 bases from J, with 6 bases between. The DNA for the CDR3 is TGTGCCAGCAGTTTCCCTGCCGGGGAGCTGTTTTTT. The encoded protein is CASSFPAGELFF.

V usage is TRBV11-2 and J usage is TRBJ2-5; tentatively, D is TRBD2 (5 bases). This CDR3 region has 16 residues. The V end was cut by 2 bases, the J end by 2 bases, with 15 bases between. The V gene's germline CDR1 is SGHAT and CDR2 FQNNGV. The CDR3 coding sequence is TGTGCCAGCAGCTTATCCCCGGAGGACCTACAAGAGACCCAGTACTTC. It translates to CASSLSPEDLQETQYF.

The genes are TRBV11-2 and TRBJ2-7, with a weak D call TRBD2 (5 bases). The CDR3 runs to 13 residues. CDR1 is SGHAT, CDR2 FQNNGV, per germline. V shed 7 bases and J shed 5 bases, with 15 bases lying between them. Written as DNA, the CDR3 is TGTGCCAGCAAAAAGAGGGCAGAACACGAGCAGTACTTC. It encodes CASKKRAEHEQYF.

This clone was seen only a few times. The chain joins TRBV5-4 to TRBJ2-2; 7 bases map to TRBD2. Germline assignment: CDR1 SGHNT and CDR2 YYREEE (reference sequence). With V trimmed by 2 bases and J by 7 bases, 11 bases remained unmatched. The CDR3 length is 16 residues. DNA for the CDR3: TGTGCCAGCAGCTTCGACTGGGGGGGAGGAAACGGGGAGCTGTTTTTT. It codes for CASSFDWGGGNGELFF.

V is TRBV7-2 and J is TRBJ2-1, with D tentatively TRBD1 or TRBD2 (5 bases each). The V gene's germline CDR1 is SGHTA and CDR2 FQGNSA. Between the trimmed V and J ends, which lost 5 bases and 0 bases, there was a span of 14 bases. This CDR3 has 16 residues. CDR3 bases: TGTGCCAGCAGCGTGATCGGGACGGACTCCTACAATGAGCAGTTCTTC. This encodes CASSVIGTDSYNEQFF.

The rearrangement joins TRBV23-1 to TRBJ1-2; unclear D gene. TRBV23-1 is known as an ORF, though its function is uncertain. This CDR3 is 15 amino acids long. V gave up 0 bases and J gave up 1 base, with 9 bases separating them. For the CDR3, the DNA is TGCGCCAGCAGTCAATCAGGGCGGGTTAACTATGGCTACACCTTC. The encoded protein is CASSQSGRVNYGYTF.

The rearrangement links TRBV27 to TRBJ2-1, with 7 nucleotides matching TRBD2. V gave up 6 bases and J gave up 1 base; unmatched junction bases: 9. This CDR3 is 16 amino acids long. From germline, CDR1 is MNHEY and CDR2 SMNVEV (reference sequence). CDR3: CASRNGGRLSYNEQFF. The CDR3, as DNA: TGTGCCAGCAGGAACGGGGGGAGGTTGTCCTACAATGAGCAGTTCTTC.

This CDR3 is CASSYSRLGGTDTQYF. Written as DNA, the CDR3 is TGTGCCAGCAGTTACTCGAGGCTAGGGGGCACAGATACGCAGTATTTT. The chain employs TRBV6-5 and TRBJ2-3; tentative D call: TRBD1 (5 bases). This CDR3 has 16 amino acids. Germline-derived CDR1 and CDR2 are MNHEY and SVGAGI. Deletions cut 0 bases from V and 1 base from J, with 11 bases between.

The chain has TRBV6-5 and TRBJ2-3; D possibly matches TRBD1 or TRBD2 (6 bases each). Between the trimmed V and J ends, which lost 2 bases and 6 bases, there was a span of 12 bases. The CDR3 loop spans 14 amino acids. Germline CDR1 MNHEY, CDR2 SVGAGI. Here the CDR3 DNA reads TGTGCCAGCAGTTACGGCATAGGGGGGGATACGCAGTATTTT. Amino acids: CASSYGIGGDTQYF.